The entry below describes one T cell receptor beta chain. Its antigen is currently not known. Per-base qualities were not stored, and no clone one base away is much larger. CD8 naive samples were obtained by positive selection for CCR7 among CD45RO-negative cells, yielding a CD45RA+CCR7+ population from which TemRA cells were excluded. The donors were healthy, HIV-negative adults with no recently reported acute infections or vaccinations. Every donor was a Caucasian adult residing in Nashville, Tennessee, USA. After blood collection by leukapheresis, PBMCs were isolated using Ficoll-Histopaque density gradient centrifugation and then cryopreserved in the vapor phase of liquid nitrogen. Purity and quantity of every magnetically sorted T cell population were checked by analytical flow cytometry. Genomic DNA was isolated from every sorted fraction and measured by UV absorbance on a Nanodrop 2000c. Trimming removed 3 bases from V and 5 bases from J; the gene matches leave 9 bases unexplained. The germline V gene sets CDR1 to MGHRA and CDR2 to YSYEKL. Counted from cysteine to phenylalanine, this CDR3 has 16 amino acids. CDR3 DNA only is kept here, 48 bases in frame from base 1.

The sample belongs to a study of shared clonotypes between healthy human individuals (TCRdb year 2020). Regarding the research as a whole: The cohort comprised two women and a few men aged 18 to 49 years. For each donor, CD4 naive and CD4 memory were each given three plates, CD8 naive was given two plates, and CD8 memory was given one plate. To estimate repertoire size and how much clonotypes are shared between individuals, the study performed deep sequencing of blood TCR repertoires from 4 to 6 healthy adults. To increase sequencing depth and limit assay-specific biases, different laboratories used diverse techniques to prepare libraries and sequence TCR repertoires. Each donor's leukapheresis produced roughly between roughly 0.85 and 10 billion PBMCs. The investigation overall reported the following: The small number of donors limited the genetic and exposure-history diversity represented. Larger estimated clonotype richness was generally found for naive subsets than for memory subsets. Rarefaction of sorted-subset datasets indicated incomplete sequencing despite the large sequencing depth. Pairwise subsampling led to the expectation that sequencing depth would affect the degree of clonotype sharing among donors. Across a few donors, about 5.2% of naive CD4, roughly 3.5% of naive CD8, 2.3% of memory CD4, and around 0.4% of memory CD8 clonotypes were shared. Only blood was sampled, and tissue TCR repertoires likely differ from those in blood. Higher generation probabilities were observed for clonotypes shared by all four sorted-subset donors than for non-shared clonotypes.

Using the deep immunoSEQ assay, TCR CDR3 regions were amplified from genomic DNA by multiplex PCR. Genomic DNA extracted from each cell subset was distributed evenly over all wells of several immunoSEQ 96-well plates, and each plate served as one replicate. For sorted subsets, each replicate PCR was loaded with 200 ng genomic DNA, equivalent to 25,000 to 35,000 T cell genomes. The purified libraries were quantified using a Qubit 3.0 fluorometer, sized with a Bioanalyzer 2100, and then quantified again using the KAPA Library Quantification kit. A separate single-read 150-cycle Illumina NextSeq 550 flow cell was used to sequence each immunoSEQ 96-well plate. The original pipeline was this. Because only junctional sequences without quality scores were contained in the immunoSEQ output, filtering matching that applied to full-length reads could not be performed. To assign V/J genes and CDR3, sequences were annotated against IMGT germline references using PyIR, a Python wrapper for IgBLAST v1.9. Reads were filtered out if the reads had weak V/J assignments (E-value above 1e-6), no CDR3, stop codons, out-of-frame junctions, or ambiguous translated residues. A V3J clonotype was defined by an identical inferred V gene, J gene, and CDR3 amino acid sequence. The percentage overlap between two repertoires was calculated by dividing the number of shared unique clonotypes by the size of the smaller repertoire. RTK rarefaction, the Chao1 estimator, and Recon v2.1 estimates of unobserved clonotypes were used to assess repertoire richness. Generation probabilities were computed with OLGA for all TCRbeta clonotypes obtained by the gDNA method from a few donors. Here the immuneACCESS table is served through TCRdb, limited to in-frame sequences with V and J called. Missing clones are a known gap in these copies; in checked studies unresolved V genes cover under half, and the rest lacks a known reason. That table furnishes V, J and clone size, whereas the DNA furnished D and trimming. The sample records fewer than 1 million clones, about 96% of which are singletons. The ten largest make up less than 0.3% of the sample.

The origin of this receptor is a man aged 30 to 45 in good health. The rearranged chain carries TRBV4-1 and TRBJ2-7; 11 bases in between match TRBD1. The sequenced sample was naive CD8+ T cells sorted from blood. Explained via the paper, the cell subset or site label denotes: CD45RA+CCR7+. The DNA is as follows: TGCGCCAGCAGCCAGAGGCCGGGACAGGGGGTCGACGAGCAGTACTTC. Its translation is CASSQRPGQGVDEQYF.